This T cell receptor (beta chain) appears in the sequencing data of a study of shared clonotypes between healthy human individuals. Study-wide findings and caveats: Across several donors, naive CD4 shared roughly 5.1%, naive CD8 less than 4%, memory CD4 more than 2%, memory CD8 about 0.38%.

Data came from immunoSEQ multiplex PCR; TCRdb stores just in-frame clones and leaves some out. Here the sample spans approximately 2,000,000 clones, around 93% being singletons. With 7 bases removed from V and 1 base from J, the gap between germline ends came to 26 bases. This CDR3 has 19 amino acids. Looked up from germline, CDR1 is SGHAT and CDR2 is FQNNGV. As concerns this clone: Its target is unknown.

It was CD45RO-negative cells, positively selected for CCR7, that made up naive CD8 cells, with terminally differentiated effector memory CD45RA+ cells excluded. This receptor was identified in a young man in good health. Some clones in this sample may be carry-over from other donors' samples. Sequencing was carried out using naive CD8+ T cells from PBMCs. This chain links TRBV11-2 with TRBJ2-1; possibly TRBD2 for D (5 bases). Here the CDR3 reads CASTLGPRVDPKSYNEQFF. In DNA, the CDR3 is TGTGCCAGCACCCTAGGGCCGAGGGTGGATCCTAAATCCTACAATGAGCAGTTCTTC. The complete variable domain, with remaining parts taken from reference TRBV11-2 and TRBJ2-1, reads EAGVAQSPRYKIIEKRQSVAFWCNPISGHATLYWYQQILGQGPKLLIQFQNNGVVDDSQLPKDRFSAERLKGVDSTLKIQPAKLEDSAVYLCASTLGPRVDPKSYNEQFFGPGTRLTVL.